This T cell receptor beta chain is from a study of lymphopenia after photon versus proton radiotherapy. Germline values: CDR1 SQVTM, CDR2 ANQGSEA. This CDR3 region has 12 residues. V gave up 6 bases and J gave up 3 bases; unmatched junction bases: 4. Sequenced by immunoSEQ multiplex PCR; TCRdb stores in-frame clones only, minus some. This table has roughly 61,000 clones, 87% appearing once. V usage is TRBV29-1 and J usage is TRBJ2-7; 8 bases agree with TRBD1. Sequencing used peripheral blood, obtained from a patient treated with proton-based radiotherapy. The receptor was isolated from a man older than 75 with esophageal cancer. CDR3 in amino acids: CSVGQVGYEQYF. CDR3 nucleotide sequence: TGCAGCGTGGGACAGGTTGGCTACGAGCAGTACTTC.